Listed here are 19 T cell receptor beta chains from one sample, sequenced in a study of radiation and T cells in renal cell carcinoma. Assay: immunoSEQ multiplex PCR; the TCRdb copy retains only in-frame clones and omits some. This table holds roughly 150,000 clones, approximately 88% found once. Sample time point: blood 2 weeks post-SBRT. Treatment defined: 15 Gy SBRT to primary tumor, nephrectomy 4 weeks later. Sequencing used blood, obtained from a patient whose treatment included radiotherapy and nephrectomy. Receptor source: a woman aged 45 to 65 with renal cell carcinoma.

The rearrangement links TRBV6-6 to TRBJ2-5; TRBD2 is a possible D gene (6 bases). Between the trimmed V and J ends, which lost 3 bases and 1 base, there was a span of 12 bases. The V gene's germline CDR1 is MNHNY and CDR2 SVGAGI (reference sequence). The CDR3 spans 15 residues. As DNA, the CDR3 is TGTGCCAGCAGTTATGGGACTCCCATCCAAGAGACCCAGTACTTC. Residues: CASSYGTPIQETQYF.

The CDR3 loop reads CASSLEPGDPENLYNEQFF. The CDR3 DNA reads TGTGCCAGCAGCTTAGAGCCAGGGGACCCCGAAAACCTTTACAATGAGCAGTTCTTC. The chain recombines TRBV13 with TRBJ2-1, with D perhaps TRBD1 (6 bases). V lost 1 base and J lost 4, with 23 bases in between. Germline assignment: CDR1 PRHDT and CDR2 FYEKMQ (reference sequence). CDR3 length equals 19 residues.

This chain connects TRBV7-2 to TRBJ1-1; unclear D gene. The V end lost 0 bases, the J end lost 1 base, and 12 bases lay between the germline ends. In germline, CDR1 is SGHTA, CDR2 FQGNSA. This CDR3 is 16 amino acids long. The CDR3 sequence: CASSLAPLPANTEAFF. The CDR3 DNA reads as TGTGCCAGCAGCTTAGCCCCGCTTCCAGCGAACACTGAAGCTTTCTTT.

The chain employs TRBV7-8 and TRBJ1-2, with TRBD1 as a possible D gene (5 bases). This CDR3 spans 14 amino acids. In germline, CDR1 is SGHVS, CDR2 FQNEAQ. Trimming left V 5 bases short and J 6 bases short, with 16 bases between. This CDR3 is CASSTRRQNHGYTF. Here the CDR3 DNA reads TGTGCCAGCAGCACACGGAGACAGAACCATGGCTACACCTTC.

J is TRBJ1-5 and V is TRBV28, with TRBD1 as a possible D gene (5 bases). This CDR3 has 17 amino acids. Germline V CDR1 and CDR2: MDHEN, SYDVKM. Trimming stripped 4 bases from V and 7 bases from J, with 23 bases between. The CDR3 DNA is TGTGCCAGCAGTTCCCCCGGAGGGGCGCGAGGGGACCAGCCCCAGCATTTT. It specifies CASSSPGGARGDQPQHF.

V usage is TRBV19 and J usage is TRBJ1-3; D is possibly TRBD1 (6 bases). CDR1 and CDR2 from the germline V gene are LNHDA and SQIVND (reference sequence). The ends were cut back, 9 bases at V and 0 bases at J, with 12 bases in the middle. The CDR3 is 14 residues long. The CDR3 here is CASLLQGSGNTIYF. DNA for the CDR3: TGTGCCAGCCTACTACAGGGCTCTGGAAACACCATATATTTT.

J is TRBJ1-1 and V is TRBV18; D is undetermined. The CDR3 consists of 12 residues. CDR1 and CDR2 (germline): KGHSH, LQKENI. V was cut by 1 base and J by 0 bases, with 0 bases left in between. CDR3 DNA: TGTGCCAGCTCACCACTGAACACTGAAGCTTTCTTT. Its translation is CASSPLNTEAFF.

This chain links TRBV6-4 with TRBJ1-6, with D hard to call. The CDR3 totals 14 residues. Germline V gene sequence: CDR1 MRHNA, CDR2 SNTAGT. Deletions cut 6 bases from V and 4 bases from J, with 10 bases between. As DNA, the CDR3 is TGTGCCAGCAGGAGGTTTCCTTATAATTCACCCCTCCACTTT. Protein: CASRRFPYNSPLHF.

The chain uses TRBV9 and TRBJ2-1; no reliable D call. CDR3 length equals 15 residues. With 0 bases removed from V and 4 bases from J, the gap between germline ends came to 11 bases. Germline CDR1 SGDLS, CDR2 YYNGEE. The DNA of the CDR3 is TGTGCCAGCAGCGTAGACCCTACCCATTACAATGAGCAGTTCTTC. This encodes CASSVDPTHYNEQFF.

This clone was found a few times. The rearrangement links TRBV11-2 to TRBJ1-6; D remains unclear. Germline assignment: CDR1 SGHAT and CDR2 FQNNGV. V was shortened by 3 bases and J by 6 bases, with 3 bases between the two germline ends. There are 12 residues in the CDR3. CDR3 protein: CASSFPNSPLHF. The CDR3 DNA sequence: TGTGCCAGCAGCTTTCCTAATTCACCCCTCCACTTT.

This chain uses TRBV5-4 with TRBJ2-4; D remains unclear. The CDR3 runs 17 residues. Trimming pared 3 bases from V and 0 bases from J, leaving 16 bases between. CDR1 is SGHNT and CDR2 is YYREEE in the germline V gene (reference sequence). CDR3 residues: CASSSYSGPAAKNIQYF. The CDR3, as DNA: TGTGCCAGCAGCTCGTACTCTGGTCCTGCAGCCAAAAACATTCAGTACTTC. Supplemented by reference TRBV5-4 and TRBJ2-4, the full variable domain reads ETGVTQSPTHLIKTRGQQVTLRCSSQSGHNTVSWYQQALGQGPQFIFQYYREEENGRGNFPPRFSGLQFPNYSSELNVNALELDDSALYLCASSSYSGPAAKNIQYFGAGTRLSVL.

The chain carries TRBV6-6 and TRBJ1-4; no definite D call. Trimming pared 4 bases from V and 5 bases from J, leaving 14 bases between. This CDR3 has 15 amino acids. Germline CDR1 reads MNHNY; CDR2 reads SVGAGI (reference sequence). CDR3 in amino acids: CASSSEPGSNEKLFF. CDR3 nucleotides: TGTGCCAGCAGTTCTGAGCCCGGATCAAATGAAAAACTGTTTTTT.

The J gene is TRBJ1-4, the V gene TRBV6-5; D call uncertain. V lost 5 bases to trimming and J lost 8 bases, with 12 bases between them. Germline CDR1 is MNHEY and CDR2 is SVGAGI. The CDR3 runs to 13 residues. The chain's CDR3 is CASSLGGKEKLFF. Written as DNA, the CDR3 is TGTGCCAGCAGTCTGGGAGGCAAGGAAAAACTGTTTTTT.

The J gene is TRBJ2-1, the V gene TRBV5-1, with TRBD2 as a possible D gene (5 bases). Looked up from germline, CDR1 is SGHRS and CDR2 is YFSETQ. Trimming took off 4 bases at V and 2 bases at J, with 13 bases between the two ends. The CDR3 sequence is 15 residues long. CDR3 amino acids: CASSTRRGTYNEQFF. CDR3 nucleotides: TGCGCCAGCAGCACCCGACGGGGAACCTACAATGAGCAGTTCTTC.

The genes are TRBV5-1 and TRBJ1-2, with D perhaps TRBD1 (6 bases). Germline CDR1 is SGHRS and CDR2 is YFSETQ. The CDR3 totals 16 residues. V was trimmed by 0 bases and J by 4 bases, leaving 16 bases between them. The CDR3 bases are TGCGCCAGCAGCTTGGCACGGGGGCGGCAGAGCTATGGCTACACCTTC. Its translation is CASSLARGRQSYGYTF.

DNA of the CDR3: TGCGCCAGCAGCTTGGAGATCGGGGGGGCTGAGACCCAGTACTTC. As protein: CASSLEIGGAETQYF. The chain couples TRBV5-1 to TRBJ2-5, with 8 bases lining up with TRBD2. V shed 0 bases and J 5 bases; nucleotides not matched to a gene: 6. The CDR3 spans 15 residues. Germline assignment: CDR1 SGHRS and CDR2 YFSETQ.

V is TRBV5-1 and J is TRBJ2-1; D may be TRBD2 (5 bases). CDR1 is SGHRS, CDR2 YFSETQ, per germline. The CDR3 has 14 residues. V lost 0 bases, J lost 7 bases, and 11 bases lay in between. CDR3 in amino acids: CASSLVPDSNEQFF. Here the CDR3 DNA reads TGCGCCAGCAGCTTGGTCCCGGACTCGAATGAGCAGTTCTTC.

In this sample, this clone turned up a few times. DNA of the CDR3: TGTGCCAGCGGTGCACTCCCTGAGAACACTGAAGCTTTCTTT. Amino acids: CASGALPENTEAFF. J is TRBJ1-1 and V is TRBV2; D call uncertain. The CDR3 extends over 14 amino acids. The V gene lost 8 bases and the J gene lost 1 base, with 14 bases spanning the gap. In germline, CDR1 is SNHLY, CDR2 FYNNEI.

This rearrangement joins TRBV5-4 to TRBJ1-4; TRBD1 agrees at 11 bases. This CDR3 is 14 amino acids long. The trim removed 4 bases at V and 6 bases at J, leaving 2 bases unmatched. CDR1 SGHNT and CDR2 YYREEE come from the germline V gene (reference sequence). The CDR3 DNA follows: TGTGCCAGCAGCGTGGACAGGGGGCATGAAAAACTGTTTTTT. Translation gives CASSVDRGHEKLFF.